A single sample is the source of the 8 T cell receptor beta chains below, sequenced in a study of CD4 T cells in relation to SARS-CoV-2 and coronaviruses. Produced via immunoSEQ multiplex PCR; TCRdb's table is partial and in-frame only. The sample carries about 54,000 clones, 92% recorded once. Material: naive CD4+ T cells from PBMCs. Subset specified: naive CD4+ T cells isolated by negative enrichment. The receptors shown here come from an adult with COVID-19.

The chain uses TRBV30 and TRBJ1-5; no firm D call. The CDR3 contains 16 residues. Trimming left V 2 bases short and J 2 bases short, with 16 bases between. Germline V gives CDR1 GTSNPN, CDR2 SVGIG (reference sequence). CDR3 bases: TGTGCCTGGAGTACTAGCCATGCAGGAGGCAATCAGCCCCAGCATTTT. Amino acid sequence: CAWSTSHAGGNQPQHF.

This sequence joins TRBV15 and TRBJ2-5; 12 bases match TRBD2. The CDR3 length is 16 residues. V lost 4 bases to trimming and J lost 2 bases; unmatched junction nucleotides: 5. Germline CDR1 and CDR2: LNHNV and YYDKDF (reference sequence). The CDR3 here is CATSIGTSGPQETQYF. The DNA for the CDR3 is TGTGCCACCAGCATTGGGACTAGCGGGCCACAAGAGACCCAGTACTTC.

The V and J genes are TRBV15 and TRBJ1-1; no definite D call. The CDR3 covers 14 residues. V was clipped by 0 bases and J by 1 base, with 6 bases between them. Germline lookup yields CDR1 LNHNV and CDR2 YYDKDF (reference sequence). DNA for the CDR3: TGTGCCACCAGCAGAGATAGGCAGAACACTGAAGCTTTCTTT. Protein: CATSRDRQNTEAFF.

V gene TRBV28 combines with J gene TRBJ2-5; a weak D match, TRBD2 (6 bases). The CDR3 length is 13 residues. Looked up from germline, CDR1 is MDHEN and CDR2 is SYDVKM. The V and J ends lost 8 bases and 0 bases respectively, with 10 bases between them. The CDR3 DNA reads as TGTGCCAGCTCGGGAGAATACCAAGAGACCCAGTACTTC. It is translated as CASSGEYQETQYF.

The chain recombines TRBV6-5 with TRBJ2-3; D is perhaps TRBD2 (8 bases). V lost 8 bases, J lost 1 base, and 13 bases lay in between. The V gene's germline CDR1 is MNHEY and CDR2 SVGAGI. The CDR3 sequence is 14 residues long. CDR3 sequence reads: CASGTAGGTDTQYF. CDR3 bases: TGTGCCAGCGGGACAGCGGGGGGCACAGATACGCAGTATTTT.

J is TRBJ2-1 and V is TRBV10-3; D call uncertain. Germline V gene sequence: CDR1 ENHRY, CDR2 SYGVKD. This CDR3 is built from 15 residues. V was cut by 2 bases and J by 1 base, with 9 bases left in between. CDR3 DNA sequence: TGTGCCATCAGTGAGGATGTTTCGTCCTACAATGAGCAGTTCTTC. Protein: CAISEDVSSYNEQFF.

J is TRBJ1-1 and V is TRBV2; the D gene is possibly TRBD1 (6 bases). V lost 8 bases and J 7 bases, leaving 14 bases between the germline ends. The germline V gene encodes CDR1 SNHLY and CDR2 FYNNEI. The CDR3 covers 12 residues. DNA of the CDR3: TGTGCCAGCGGGGGCCTGGGTGATGAAGCTTTCTTT. This sequence encodes CASGGLGDEAFF.

The chain couples TRBV19 to TRBJ2-1, with D possibly called TRBD1 or TRBD2 (5 bases each). The ends were cut back, 4 bases at V and 0 bases at J, with 22 bases in the middle. The germline V gene encodes CDR1 LNHDA and CDR2 SQIVND (reference sequence). The CDR3 runs 19 residues. The CDR3 DNA reads TGTGCCAGTAGTACCTCCGGGACGCCAAGTCCCAGCTCCTACAATGAGCAGTTCTTC. Its translation is CASSTSGTPSPSSYNEQFF.